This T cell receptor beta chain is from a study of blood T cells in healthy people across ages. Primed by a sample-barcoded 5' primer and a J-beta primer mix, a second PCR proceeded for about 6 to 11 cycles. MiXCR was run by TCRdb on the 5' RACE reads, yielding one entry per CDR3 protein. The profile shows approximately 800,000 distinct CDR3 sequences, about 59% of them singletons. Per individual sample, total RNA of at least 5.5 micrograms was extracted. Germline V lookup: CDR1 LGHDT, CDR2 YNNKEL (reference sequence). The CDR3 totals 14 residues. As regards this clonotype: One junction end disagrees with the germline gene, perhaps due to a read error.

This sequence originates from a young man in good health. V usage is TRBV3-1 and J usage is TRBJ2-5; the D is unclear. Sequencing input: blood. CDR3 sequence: CASSKEVGQETQYF. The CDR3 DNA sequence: TGTGCCAGCAGCAAAGAGGTTGGCCAAGAGACCCAGTACTTC.